This T cell receptor beta chain was recorded in a study of blood T cell repertoires in COVID-19. Whole-study context: Specimens from acute and convalescent COVID-19 originated in the United States, Italy and Spain. Sources were T cells, B-cell-depleted T cells, or PBMCs; the material itself was cDNA or gDNA.

This CDR3 has 16 amino acids. CDR1 MNHEY and CDR2 SMNVEV come from the germline V gene (reference sequence). J lost 4 bases, V lost 1 base, and 6 bases had no gene match. Original methodology: Amplification of reference gene primers was used by the study to estimate nucleated cell counts. The method was immunoSEQ multiplex PCR; TCRdb's version includes in-frame clones alone and lacks a portion of them. V and J calls plus clone size are reproduced from that table; the DNA served to infer D and trimming. The table includes about 260,000 clones, 80% to 90% detected once. This clone was seen a few times. The receptor's source is a man aged 60 to 69 with acute or convalescent COVID-19. The material sequenced was peripheral blood. The J gene is TRBJ2-1, the V gene TRBV27; 8 nucleotides agree with TRBD2. The CDR3 coding sequence is TGTGCCAGCAGTTTATTGTCTAGCGGGCAGTACAATGAGCAGTTCTTC. This gives the protein CASSLLSSGQYNEQFF.